A single count supports the clone carrying this T cell receptor (beta chain). The data originate from a study of blood T cell repertoires in COVID-19. Study in general: The United States, Italy and Spain supplied acute and convalescent COVID-19 samples.

The table came from immunoSEQ multiplex PCR; TCRdb's copy has only in-frame clones and leaves some out. The repertoire holds more than 85,000 clones, with around 83% as singletons. The CDR3 runs 15 residues. From germline, CDR1 is MDHEN and CDR2 SYDVKM. The V gene lost 6 bases and the J gene lost 4 bases, with 16 bases spanning the gap. The receptor's source is an elderly woman with active or convalescent COVID-19. The sequenced sample was peripheral blood. The chain joins TRBV28 to TRBJ1-5; tentatively, D is TRBD1 (6 bases). The CDR3 loop is CASREPGTLNQPQHF. CDR3 bases: TGTGCCAGCAGGGAGCCTGGGACACTTAATCAGCCCCAGCATTTT.